The entry below describes one T cell receptor (beta chain). The 5'RACE template-switching step produced TCR cDNA and added a universal primer site and UMIs. Each CDR3 protein gets one entry after TCRdb re-called the 5' RACE reads with MiXCR. The sample includes a few hundred thousand distinct CDR3 sequences, under 25% of them seen just once. V was pared by 7 bases and J by 2 bases, with 13 bases between. Germline CDR1 reads ENHRY; CDR2 reads SYGVKD. CDR3 length equals 14 residues. This specimen comes from a study of T cells after yellow fever vaccination. The chain joins TRBV10-3 to TRBJ2-3; maybe TRBD2 (5 bases). The sample here was PBMCs, taken 15 days after the yellow fever booster vaccination. The clonotype originates from a man aged 25-40 years who received the YFV17D yellow fever vaccine. The DNA of the CDR3 is TGTGCCATCACCCCCCTAGCCACCACAGATACGCAGTATTTT. It translates to CAITPLATTDTQYF.